The present T cell receptor (beta chain) was sequenced within a study of shared clonotypes between healthy human individuals. Germline V CDR1 and CDR2: SGHDT, YYEEEE. V lost 5 bases and J 5 bases, leaving 22 bases between the germline ends. The CDR3 extends over 16 amino acids. Clones were read by immunoSEQ multiplex PCR, and TCRdb kept only the in-frame ones, dropping some. The sample has 2 million to 3 million clones, over 85% seen once; the top ten hold roughly 0.14%. Participating donors were healthy, HIV-negative adults free of recent acute infections or vaccinations. There were only Caucasian adults among the donors, and all lived in Nashville, Tennessee.

V and J are TRBV5-6 and TRBJ2-5; D assignment may be TRBD1 or TRBD2 (5 bases each). Specimen: naive CD4+ T cells sorted from blood. Subset specified: CD45RA+ positively selected. The source is a man younger than 35 in good health. The CDR3 nucleotides read TGTGCCAGCAGATCGGAGGCAGGGACGTTAGGGGAGACCCAGTACTTC. The encoded protein is CASRSEAGTLGETQYF.